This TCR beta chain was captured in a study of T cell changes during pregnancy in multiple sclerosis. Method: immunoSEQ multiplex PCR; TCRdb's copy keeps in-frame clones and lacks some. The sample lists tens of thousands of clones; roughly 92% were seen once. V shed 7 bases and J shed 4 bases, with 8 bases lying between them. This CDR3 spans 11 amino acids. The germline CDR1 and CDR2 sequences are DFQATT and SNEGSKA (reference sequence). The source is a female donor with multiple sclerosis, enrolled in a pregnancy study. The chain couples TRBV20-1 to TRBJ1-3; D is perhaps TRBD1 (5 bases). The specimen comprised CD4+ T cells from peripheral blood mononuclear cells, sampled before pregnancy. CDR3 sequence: CSVKGGNTIYF. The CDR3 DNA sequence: TGCAGTGTAAAGGGGGGAAACACCATATATTTT.